Presented here are 13 T cell receptor beta chains from one specimen sequenced in a study of cytomegalovirus exposure and HLA in healthy donors. Vbeta (60) and Jbeta (13) primers were used in the PCR. Produced via immunoSEQ multiplex PCR; TCRdb's table is partial and in-frame only. The sample gives roughly 120,000 clones, roughly 82% of which show up once; less than 6% is in the top ten. Source material: PBMCs. Receptor source: a man between 18 and 35 years old in good health and CMV-seropositive.

The chain carries TRBV27 and TRBJ1-2; 8 bases are shared with TRBD1. V lost 10 bases and J lost 4; bases outside the gene matches: 5. Germline CDR1 is MNHEY and CDR2 is SMNVEV (reference sequence). CDR3 size: 12 residues. Written as DNA, the CDR3 is TGTGCCACCCGGGACAGGATCTATGGCTACACCTTC. It codes for CATRDRIYGYTF.

The chain couples TRBV27 to TRBJ1-2; D remains unclear. The CDR3 is 17 amino acids. V was cut by 0 bases and J by 5 bases, with 19 bases left in between. Germline V gene sequence: CDR1 MNHEY, CDR2 SMNVEV (reference sequence). The CDR3 DNA reads TGTGCCAGCAGTTTATCCGGTGATCACCAAGCCCTTTATGGCTACACCTTC. Amino acids: CASSLSGDHQALYGYTF.

The rearrangement links TRBV7-9 to TRBJ2-5; D might be TRBD1 (5 bases). The tail of the sequence fits TRBJ2-7 better, so the J call may be wrong. There are 15 residues in the CDR3. The germline V gene has CDR1 SEHNR and CDR2 FQNEAQ (reference sequence). The CDR3 spells CASSFGAYTAYEQYF. The CDR3 bases are TGTGCCAGCAGCTTTGGGGCTTACACTGCCTACGAGCAGTACTTC.

To note about this clone: At one of its ends the junction is not consistent with the germline gene, which may arise from a read error. This chain links TRBV18 with TRBJ1-3; 10 nucleotides line up with TRBD1. CDR3 size: 19 residues. Germline values: CDR1 KGHSH, CDR2 LQKENI. The CDR3 DNA reads as TGTGCCAGCTCCCCCAGTCCCGGGACAGGGGTGAGCTCTGGAAACACCACATATTTT. It yields the protein CASSPSPGTGVSSGNTTYF. The full variable domain, in which reference TRBV18 and TRBJ1-3 provide the parts outside the CDR3, is NAGVMQNPRHLVRRRGQEARLRCSPMKGHSHVYWYRQLPEEGLKFMVYLQKENIIDESGMPKERFSAEFPKEGPSILRIQQVVRGDSAAYFCASSPSPGTGVSSGNTTYFGEGSWLTVV.

The rearrangement joins TRBV6-5 to TRBJ2-1, with 9 bases matching TRBD2. The CDR3 is 14 residues long. V lost 6 bases and J lost 9; bases outside the gene matches: 9. In germline, CDR1 is MNHEY, CDR2 SVGAGI. CDR3 protein: CASRLTSGYGEQFF. For the CDR3, the DNA is TGTGCCAGCAGATTGACTAGCGGCTACGGTGAGCAGTTCTTC.

The V and J genes are TRBV25-1 and TRBJ1-2; D may be TRBD1 (5 bases). The V gene lost 3 bases and the J gene lost 8 bases, with 16 bases spanning the gap. The CDR3 sequence is 14 residues long. Germline CDR1 MGHDK, CDR2 SYGVNS. CDR3 region: CASSDAGVGVGYTF. Written as DNA, the CDR3 is TGTGCCAGCAGTGACGCGGGGGTAGGGGTCGGCTACACCTTC.

The chain carries TRBV28 and TRBJ1-1; D possibly corresponds to TRBD1 (6 bases). From germline, CDR1 is MDHEN and CDR2 SYDVKM. The V end was cut by 8 bases, the J end by 6 bases, with 19 bases between. The CDR3 extends over 14 amino acids. The CDR3 spells CASPGGAASPEAFF. CDR3 sequence (DNA): TGTGCCAGCCCGGGGGGGGCTGCCAGTCCTGAAGCTTTCTTT.

This chain connects TRBV6-5 to TRBJ2-3; D remains ambiguous. Germline V CDR1 and CDR2: MNHEY, SVGAGI. The CDR3 covers 14 residues. V dropped 5 bases and J dropped 0 bases, with 9 bases sitting between them. DNA of the CDR3: TGTGCCAGCAGTAACCGTCGGAGCACAGATACGCAGTATTTT. This gives the protein CASSNRRSTDTQYF.

This sequence joins TRBV27 and TRBJ1-5, with TRBD1 matching over 9 bases. V gave up 3 bases and J gave up 3 bases; unmatched junction bases: 6. In germline, CDR1 is MNHEY, CDR2 SMNVEV (reference sequence). The CDR3 sequence is 16 residues long. CDR3 in amino acids: CASSLSGQGLNQPQHF. In DNA, the CDR3 is TGTGCCAGCAGTTTGTCGGGACAGGGACTCAATCAGCCCCAGCATTTT.

V usage is TRBV2 and J usage is TRBJ2-1; 8 positions agree with TRBD2. CDR1 and CDR2 (germline): SNHLY, FYNNEI. The CDR3 is 15 amino acids. V was pared by 2 bases and J by 3 bases, with 3 bases of the junction left unmatched. CDR3 amino acids: CASSEYAGGYNEQFF. CDR3 nucleotide sequence: TGTGCCAGCAGTGAATATGCGGGAGGCTACAATGAGCAGTTCTTC.

V gene TRBV27 combines with J gene TRBJ2-3; 9 positions match TRBD1. The V gene's germline CDR1 is MNHEY and CDR2 SMNVEV (reference sequence). V gave up 7 bases and J gave up 6 bases; unmatched junction bases: 11. The CDR3 is made up of 15 amino acids. The CDR3 loop reads CASTPGQGLWDTQYF. The CDR3 coding sequence is TGTGCCAGCACCCCCGGACAGGGGCTTTGGGATACGCAGTATTTT.

The CDR3 bases are TGTGCCTGGAATCTCGATCTGGCAGAAGAGAACACTGAAGCTTTCTTT. It specifies CAWNLDLAEENTEAFF. The V call is TRBV30, the J call TRBJ1-1; D uncertain. Germline V gives CDR1 GTSNPN, CDR2 SVGIG (reference sequence). This CDR3 has 16 amino acids. The V gene lost 4 bases and the J gene lost 1 base, with 19 bases spanning the gap.

The gene calls are TRBV20-1 and TRBJ1-1; weak D call: TRBD1 (6 bases). The CDR3 has 9 residues. The germline CDR1 and CDR2 sequences are DFQATT and SNEGSKA (reference sequence). Here the CDR3 reads CSEGEGAFF. The DNA of the CDR3 is TGCAGCGAGGGGGAAGGGGCTTTCTTT.